This TCR beta chain originates from a study of a mutant IDH1 vaccine in newly diagnosed glioma. Study at large: Treated patients showed a male proportion of roughly 62%, a female proportion of around 40%, and a mean age of 40.4 years. The study's findings and limits: Top peripheral T cell clonotype shifts appeared unrelated to pseudoprogression.

This CDR3 spans 13 amino acids. The germline V and J ends were trimmed by 11 bases and 2 bases, with 14 bases remaining between them. Germline V CDR1 and CDR2: ENHRY, SYGVKD. Time point indicated: week 11, during vaccination. Each dose of the vaccine consisted of 300 ug of mutant IDH1 20-mer peptide, with topical imiquimod. Donors had new IDH1-mutant astrocytomas of WHO grade 3 or 4 (ATRX-lost). As concerns this clone: Antigen unknown.

Here immunoSEQ multiplex PCR was the method, and the copy in TCRdb shows in-frame clones only, minus some. The table lists 31,000 or so clones, roughly 78% of them singletons. The chain combines TRBV10-3 with TRBJ2-3, with D possibly matching TRBD2 (5 bases). This sample comprised PBMCs, obtained from a glioma patient whose treatment included an IDH1 peptide vaccine. This sequence was found in a man younger than 40 with glioma. As DNA, the CDR3 is TGTGCCTATATGAGGGATTCCACAGATACGCAGTATTTT. Amino acids: CAYMRDSTDTQYF.